This record looks at one TCR beta chain sequence and its context. The data belong to a study of blood T cell repertoires in COVID-19. On the study more broadly: Samples taken during acute and convalescent COVID-19 were collected in the United States, Italy and Spain. PBMCs, B-cell-depleted T cells, or T cells were the source of the cDNA or gDNA that made up the material.

The CDR3 sequence is 16 residues long. Germline V gene lookup returns CDR1 KGHSH and CDR2 LQKENI. V shed 3 bases, J shed 0 bases, and the junction held 7 bases outside the gene matches. The authors' processing: Researchers report that nucleated cell counts were estimated from reference gene primer amplification. Repertoires were generated with immunoSEQ multiplex PCR, while TCRdb's copy carries only in-frame clones and drops some. Clone size and the V and J calls come from that table; the DNA yielded D and trimming. Of over 15,000 clones in the sample, roughly 86% were seen once. Material for sequencing was peripheral blood. This TCR was recovered from a human donor in a cohort sampled during active COVID-19. V gene TRBV18 combines with J gene TRBJ1-1, with 7 positions matching TRBD1. The CDR3 DNA reads TGTGCCAGCTCACCGGTGAATGACAGGGTGAACACTGAAGCTTTCTTT. It specifies CASSPVNDRVNTEAFF.